The source of this T cell receptor (beta chain) is a study of blood T cells in healthy people across ages. Germline CDR1 reads MNHEY; CDR2 reads SMNVEV (reference sequence). The CDR3 has 16 amino acids. With 5 bases removed from V and 5 bases from J, the gap between germline ends came to 16 bases. Isolating PBMCs gave at least 6.5 million of these cells per sample. The extraction recovered at least 5 micrograms of total RNA per sample. Sample-barcoded 5' priming and a J-beta primer mix drove a second PCR of roughly 6 to 12 cycles. Through a template-switch adaptor with 12 random nucleotides, each cDNA molecule received a tag. TCRdb itself ran the 5' RACE reads through MiXCR, one entry per CDR3 protein. The sample holds some 1.5 million distinct CDR3 sequences, 42% seen once.

This TCR was recovered from a woman between 18 and 29 years old in good health. The rearrangement uses TRBV27 and TRBJ1-6; D remains ambiguous. The material sequenced was blood. CDR3 amino acids: CASSVRANSNNSPLHF. The CDR3 region has the DNA TGTGCCAGCAGTGTCCGGGCTAACAGTAATAATTCACCCCTCCACTTT.